This passage covers 4 T cell receptor beta chains from one sample sequenced in a study of cytomegalovirus exposure and HLA in healthy donors. Researchers ran the PCR with 60 Vbeta and 13 Jbeta primers. Data came from immunoSEQ multiplex PCR; TCRdb stores just in-frame clones and leaves some out. This sample has 99,000 or so clones, with roughly 79% found just once. Material: PBMCs. The receptors come from a man aged 55 to 69 in good health and CMV-seropositive.

The chain is built from TRBV6-1 and TRBJ2-1, with TRBD1 as a possible D gene (6 bases). The CDR3 runs to 12 residues. Per germline, CDR1 MNHNS and CDR2 SASEGT. Between the trimmed V and J ends, which lost 4 bases and 15 bases, there was a span of 16 bases. The CDR3 region is CASSVDQGWRFF. Here the CDR3 DNA reads TGTGCCAGCAGTGTCGACCAGGGGTGGCGGTTCTTC.

The chain is built from TRBV27 and TRBJ1-3; TRBD1 is a possible D gene (5 bases). Germline assignment: CDR1 MNHEY and CDR2 SMNVEV (reference sequence). Trimming shortened V by 7 bases and J by 4 bases, and 20 bases separated the two germline ends. The CDR3 contains 16 residues. The CDR3 region is CASNPGDLTQGNTIYF. The CDR3 coding sequence is TGTGCCAGCAACCCGGGGGATTTGACACAGGGAAACACCATATATTTT.

This clone was detected only once. The genes are TRBV6-5 and TRBJ1-1; weak D call: TRBD1 (6 bases). Germline CDR1 reads MNHEY; CDR2 reads SVGAGI. The V end was cut by 5 bases, the J end by 4 bases, with 14 bases between. This CDR3 comprises 14 residues. The CDR3 nucleotides read TGTGCCAGCAGTCTATCAGGGGAGAGCACTGAAGCTTTCTTT. This codes for CASSLSGESTEAFF.

This sequence joins TRBV29-1 and TRBJ2-3, with 8 positions matching TRBD2. Losses at the gene ends were 5 bases for V and 0 bases for J; bases not matched to a gene: 16. Germline-derived CDR1 and CDR2 are SQVTM and ANQGSEA. The CDR3 is 18 amino acids. The CDR3 spells CSVFRGGDSPPSTDTQYF. As DNA, the CDR3 is TGCAGCGTTTTTCGGGGGGGCGATTCTCCCCCTAGCACAGATACGCAGTATTTT.